This TCR beta chain was captured by sequencing in a study of regulatory T cells in long-lasting Graves disease. Building of the TCR beta libraries involved iRepertoire HTBI primers and Arm-PCR of CDR3 regions. TCRdb re-called the multiplex PCR reads with MiXCR, one entry per CDR3 protein. The table shows 420,000 or so distinct CDR3 sequences, with around 15% occurring only once. Documented time point: newly diagnosed GD, antithyroid drugs for less than 3 months. From PBMCs, RNA was extracted and then used to make the TCR library. About this clonotype: One end of the junction does not line up with germline, which may come from a read error.

CDR3 length: 15 residues. The germline V gene has CDR1 KGHSH and CDR2 LQKENI. In addition, the sample was reused for a study of T cells in Graves' hyperthyroidism and ophthalmopathy.

The rearrangement uses TRBV18 and TRBJ1-4, with 11 bases aligning to TRBD1. This sequence was found in a woman aged 18-29 years with Graves disease. Specimen: peripheral blood mononuclear cells (PBMCs), collected at new diagnosis, from a patient treated with antithyroid drugs. The CDR3: CASSQRTGGVEKLLF. The DNA of the CDR3 is TGTGCCAGCTCACAACGGACAGGGGGCGTTGAAAAACTGCTTTTT. Combining the CDR3 with reference TRBV18 and TRBJ1-4 gives the whole variable domain NAGVMQNPRHLVRRRGQEARLRCSPMKGHSHVYWYRQLPEEGLKFMVYLQKENIIDESGMPKERFSAEFPKEGPSILRIQQVVRGDSAAYFCASSQRTGGVEKLLFGSGTQLSVL.